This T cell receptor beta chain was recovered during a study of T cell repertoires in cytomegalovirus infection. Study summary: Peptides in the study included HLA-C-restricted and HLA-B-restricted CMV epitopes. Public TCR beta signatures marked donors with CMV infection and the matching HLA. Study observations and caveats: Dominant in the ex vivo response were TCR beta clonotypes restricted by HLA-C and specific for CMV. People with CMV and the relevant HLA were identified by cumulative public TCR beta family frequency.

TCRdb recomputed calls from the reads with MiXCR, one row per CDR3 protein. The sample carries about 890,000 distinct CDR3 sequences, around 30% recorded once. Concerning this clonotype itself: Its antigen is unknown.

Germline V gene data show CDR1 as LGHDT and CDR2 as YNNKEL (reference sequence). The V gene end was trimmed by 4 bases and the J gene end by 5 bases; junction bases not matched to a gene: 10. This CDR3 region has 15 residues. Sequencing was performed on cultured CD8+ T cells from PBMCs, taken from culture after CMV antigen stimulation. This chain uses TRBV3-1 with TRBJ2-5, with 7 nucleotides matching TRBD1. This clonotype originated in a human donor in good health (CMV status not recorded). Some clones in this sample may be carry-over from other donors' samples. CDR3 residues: CASSLEGPQGETQYF. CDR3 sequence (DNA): TGTGCCAGCAGCCTAGAAGGCCCACAGGGGGAGACCCAGTACTTC.